These 28 T cell receptor beta chains came from one sample sequenced in a study of early T cells in non-severe SARS-CoV-2 infection. TCRdb ran MiXCR on the 5' RACE reads and lists one entry per CDR3 protein. The data show 40,000 to 50,000 distinct CDR3 sequences, roughly 13% seen once. The sequenced sample consisted of whole blood. The receptors derive from an adult who was a healthcare worker with PCR-confirmed SARS-CoV-2 infection or an uninfected control (not recorded which).

This clonotype was counted many times. The gene calls are TRBV5-1 and TRBJ1-1; D unresolved. The CDR3 has 12 amino acids. Trimming left V 4 bases short and J 1 base short, with 5 bases between. Germline loops: CDR1 SGHRS, CDR2 YFSETQ. The CDR3 nucleotides are TGCGCCAGCAGCCGGCAGAACACTGAAGCTTTCTTT. Its translation: CASSRQNTEAFF.

In its sample, this clonotype was seen a few times. CDR3 amino acids: CASRGQGDTEAFF. CDR3 in DNA: TGTGCCAGCCGTGGACAGGGGGACACTGAAGCTTTCTTT. The chain has TRBV6-4 and TRBJ1-1, with 10 bases lining up with TRBD1. The germline CDR1 and CDR2 sequences are MRHNA and SNTAGT. The CDR3 sequence is 13 residues long. The V gene end was trimmed by 8 bases and the J gene end by 3 bases; junction bases not matched to a gene: 3.

This clonotype was observed many times. The rearrangement joins TRBV7-9 to TRBJ1-1, with TRBD1 as a possible D gene (5 bases). Germline V gene lookup returns CDR1 SEHNR and CDR2 FQNEAQ (reference sequence). V lost 5 bases and J 6 bases, leaving 16 bases between the germline ends. The CDR3 loop spans 14 amino acids. The DNA of the CDR3 is TGTGCCAGCAGCCCGCTTGGGGGTTGGGCTGAAGCTTTCTTT. This encodes CASSPLGGWAEAFF.

The rearrangement links TRBV18 to TRBJ1-5; TRBD1 agrees at 7 bases. CDR3 length: 15 amino acids. CDR1 and CDR2 from the germline V gene are KGHSH and LQKENI. V lost 4 bases, J lost 5 bases, and 8 bases stayed unmatched. This chain's CDR3 is CASSQLSGGDQPQHF. CDR3 nucleotides: TGTGCCAGCTCACAGTTATCAGGGGGGGATCAGCCCCAGCATTTT.

Many counts were recorded for this clonotype. V gene TRBV6-5 combines with J gene TRBJ1-5; no reliable D call. The germline CDR1 and CDR2 sequences are MNHEY and SVGAGI. Trimming took off 0 bases at V and 10 bases at J, with 10 bases between the two ends. CDR3 length: 13 residues. The CDR3 here is CASSYSSGLPQHF. The CDR3 DNA follows: TGTGCCAGCAGTTACTCTTCCGGCCTACCCCAGCATTTT.

This clonotype was seen repeatedly, ten times or more. This chain connects TRBV12-3 or TRBV12-4 to TRBJ1-5, with a weak D call TRBD1 (6 bases). This CDR3 contains 13 residues. V lost 6 bases, J lost 11 bases, and 17 bases lay in between. The CDR3 reads CASSPSGVTTQHF. In DNA form, the CDR3 reads TGTGCCAGCAGCCCCTCAGGGGTCACGACCCAGCATTTT.

This clonotype was recorded many times. The rearrangement uses TRBV9 and TRBJ1-1; D uncertain. Germline V lookup: CDR1 SGDLS, CDR2 YYNGEE. The CDR3 loop spans 14 amino acids. Trimming took 3 bases from V and 1 from J, leaving 10 bases between them. The DNA of the CDR3 is TGTGCCAGCAGCGCAAACGGAGCGAACACTGAAGCTTTCTTT. Translation: CASSANGANTEAFF.

This clonotype was observed at least ten times. The chain employs TRBV27 and TRBJ1-1, with 11 bases matching TRBD1. This CDR3 comprises 16 residues. After removal of 6 bases from V and 0 bases from J, the junction contained 6 bases not matched to a gene. Germline V gene data show CDR1 as MNHEY and CDR2 as SMNVEV (reference sequence). DNA of the CDR3: TGTGCCAGCAGCTCCGGGACAGGGGGGATGAACACTGAAGCTTTCTTT. This encodes CASSSGTGGMNTEAFF.

V gene TRBV6-1 combines with J gene TRBJ2-7; 12 bases match TRBD2. The CDR3 runs 15 residues. Germline CDR1 reads MNHNS; CDR2 reads SASEGT. After removal of 8 bases from V and 1 base from J, the junction contained 6 bases not matched to a gene. CDR3 amino acids: CASRLAGVGSYEQYF. The CDR3 DNA sequence: TGTGCCAGCCGACTAGCGGGAGTCGGGTCCTACGAGCAGTACTTC.

This clonotype was recorded many times. The chain carries TRBV29-1 and TRBJ1-2; 12 bases are shared with TRBD1. The CDR3 totals 12 residues. Germline-derived CDR1 and CDR2 are SQVTM and ANQGSEA. With V trimmed by 8 bases and J by 6 bases, 4 bases remained unmatched. DNA for the CDR3: TGCAGCTCCGGGACAGGGGGCGATGGCTACACCTTC. Amino acid sequence: CSSGTGGDGYTF.

This clonotype was detected many times. V usage is TRBV28 and J usage is TRBJ1-2; D perhaps matches TRBD1 (6 bases). Germline assignment: CDR1 MDHEN and CDR2 SYDVKM. This CDR3 is built from 14 residues. The V end lost 5 bases, the J end lost 4 bases, and 14 bases lay between the germline ends. DNA for the CDR3: TGTGCCAGCAGTCGGACAGCCCCTGTCTATGGCTACACCTTC. The encoded protein is CASSRTAPVYGYTF.

This clonotype was detected only a few times. This chain connects TRBV21-1 to TRBJ2-7. TRBV21-1 is reported as a pseudogene. This CDR3 comprises 10 residues. For the CDR3, the DNA is TGTGCCAGCAGCATGTTCCGGCATGACTTC. Translating gives CASSMFRHDF.

This chain uses TRBV4-2 with TRBJ2-3; D is possibly TRBD1 or TRBD2 (5 bases each). The CDR3 runs to 14 residues. Germline CDR1 LGHNA, CDR2 YNFKEQ. Trimming cost V 1 base and J 3 bases, with 8 bases left between them. The CDR3 loop is CASSQGGATDTQYF. CDR3 in DNA: TGTGCCAGCAGCCAAGGAGGGGCGACAGATACGCAGTATTTT.

This clonotype was recorded many times. The genes are TRBV19 and TRBJ1-5, with 9 bases identical to TRBD1. The V segment lost 8 bases and the J segment 5 bases; nucleotides outside the gene matches: 10. In germline, CDR1 is LNHDA, CDR2 SQIVND (reference sequence). This CDR3 contains 15 residues. CDR3 region: CASAWDRDYYQPQHF. CDR3 nucleotides: TGTGCCAGTGCGTGGGACAGGGACTACTATCAGCCCCAGCATTTT.

This clonotype was counted at least ten times. The chain employs TRBV29-1 and TRBJ2-2, with D hard to call. CDR3 length equals 14 residues. The V end was cut by 5 bases, the J end by 6 bases, with 16 bases between. Per germline, CDR1 SQVTM and CDR2 ANQGSEA. As DNA, the CDR3 is TGCAGCGTTTTGACCTTTTCTGGTTCCGGGGAGCTGTTTTTT. Protein product: CSVLTFSGSGELFF.

A few counts support this clonotype. The chain employs TRBV15 and TRBJ1-1, with 9 bases identical to TRBD1. Trimming took 3 bases from V and 0 from J; bases not matched to a gene: 5. Per germline, CDR1 LNHNV and CDR2 YYDKDF (reference sequence). The CDR3 runs 16 residues. CDR3 in amino acids: CATSRSDRGMNTEAFF. CDR3 DNA sequence: TGTGCCACCAGCAGGTCAGACAGGGGGATGAACACTGAAGCTTTCTTT.

This clonotype has a count of ten or more. The rearrangement uses TRBV5-1 and TRBJ2-5; 8 bases agree with TRBD1. V was clipped by 2 bases and J by 2 bases; unmatched bases: 2. The germline gives CDR1 SGHRS, CDR2 YFSETQ. CDR3 length: 14 amino acids. The CDR3 reads CASSFGQGQETQYF. CDR3 coding DNA: TGCGCCAGCAGCTTCGGACAGGGACAAGAGACCCAGTACTTC.

This clonotype was seen at least ten times. The chain uses TRBV19 and TRBJ2-7, with 7 bases identical to TRBD1. In germline, CDR1 is LNHDA, CDR2 SQIVND (reference sequence). There are 14 residues in the CDR3. V gave up 10 bases and J gave up 4 bases; unmatched junction bases: 13. CDR3 amino acids: CATHLPGQPYEQYF. CDR3 nucleotide sequence: TGTGCCACGCACCTCCCGGGACAGCCTTACGAGCAGTACTTC.

CDR3 coding DNA: TGTGCCAGCAAGCTGACAGGGGGCTTTGGGGCCAACGTCCTGACTTTC. Its translation is CASKLTGGFGANVLTF. The rearrangement links TRBV7-9 to TRBJ2-6, with TRBD1 matching over 10 bases. This CDR3 region has 16 residues. Germline CDR1 and CDR2: SEHNR and FQNEAQ (reference sequence). V dropped 7 bases and J dropped 3; count of bases not matched to a gene: 6.

This clonotype was observed a few times. This sequence joins TRBV6-2 or TRBV6-3 and TRBJ2-3; the D gene could be TRBD1 or TRBD2 (5 bases each). The CDR3 spans 14 residues. V was trimmed by 5 bases and J by 4 bases, leaving 13 bases between them. The germline CDR1 and CDR2 sequences are MNHEY and SVGEGT. The chain's CDR3 is CASSPGAAADTQYF. The CDR3 DNA follows: TGTGCCAGCAGTCCCGGGGCGGCCGCAGATACGCAGTATTTT.

This clonotype was counted between two and nine times. The rearrangement uses TRBV6-5 and TRBJ2-5; D is unresolved. Trimming took 5 bases from V and 6 from J, leaving 13 bases between them. The CDR3 is 13 amino acids. Germline assignment: CDR1 MNHEY and CDR2 SVGAGI. In DNA, the CDR3 is TGTGCCAGCAGTCGAGCCGGACCAAAGACCCAGTACTTC. As protein: CASSRAGPKTQYF.

This clonotype was counted ten times or more. V usage is TRBV7-9 and J usage is TRBJ1-4; 11 bases line up with TRBD1. CDR3 size: 14 residues. The V gene end was trimmed by 5 bases and the J gene end by 8 bases; junction bases not matched to a gene: 4. CDR1 SEHNR and CDR2 FQNEAQ come from the germline V gene (reference sequence). CDR3: CASSRGQGGEKLFF. The CDR3 coding sequence is TGTGCCAGCAGCCGGGGACAGGGGGGAGAAAAACTGTTTTTT.

This clonotype was observed many times. The V call is TRBV20-1, the J call TRBJ2-6, with TRBD2 as a possible D gene (6 bases). This CDR3 is 16 amino acids long. Germline V gene sequence: CDR1 DFQATT, CDR2 SNEGSKA (reference sequence). Trimming removed 5 bases from V and 0 bases from J, with 14 bases in between. This CDR3 reads CSAAGLPSSGANVLTF. DNA for the CDR3: TGCAGTGCTGCGGGACTCCCGAGCTCTGGGGCCAACGTCCTGACTTTC.

The V call is TRBV7-9, the J call TRBJ2-7; perhaps D is TRBD1 or TRBD2 (6 bases each). Germline V gives CDR1 SEHNR, CDR2 FQNEAQ (reference sequence). Trimming pared 5 bases from V and 0 bases from J, leaving 14 bases between. The CDR3 runs 15 residues. CDR3 amino acids: CASSGLGGLSYEQYF. Here the CDR3 DNA reads TGTGCCAGCAGCGGCTTGGGGGGCCTCTCCTACGAGCAGTACTTC.

This clonotype has a count of ten or more. In nucleotides, the CDR3 is TGTGCCATCTCAGGCGGGGTTTACCGCGAGCAGTACTTC. Translating gives CAISGGVYREQYF. J is TRBJ2-7 and V is TRBV2; weak D call: TRBD2 (6 bases). V was clipped by 10 bases and J by 6 bases, with 19 bases between them. Looked up from germline, CDR1 is SNHLY and CDR2 is FYNNEI. The CDR3 is 13 amino acids.

The chain combines TRBV5-1 with TRBJ2-7, with TRBD1 matching 9 bases. Germline CDR1 is SGHRS and CDR2 is YFSETQ. The CDR3 is 14 residues long. V was pared by 3 bases and J by 6 bases, with 7 bases of the junction left unmatched. CDR3 sequence reads: CASSSGTGPGEQYF. For the CDR3, the DNA is TGCGCCAGCAGCTCTGGGACAGGGCCGGGCGAGCAGTACTTC.

In its sample, this clonotype was seen a few times. The J gene is TRBJ2-5, the V gene TRBV6-5; 11 bases map to TRBD2. J was trimmed by 4 bases and V by 6 bases; bases with no gene match: 7. The CDR3 runs 15 residues. Germline V gene data show CDR1 as MNHEY and CDR2 as SVGAGI. CDR3 nucleotide sequence: TGTGCCAGCAGGCTAGCGGGGGGAGGTGGAGAGACCCAGTACTTC. This sequence encodes CASRLAGGGGETQYF.

This clonotype has just a few counts. This chain connects TRBV7-9 to TRBJ2-7; D might be TRBD1 (5 bases). Looked up from germline, CDR1 is SEHNR and CDR2 is FQNEAQ (reference sequence). V shed 6 bases and J shed 3 bases, with 18 bases lying between them. There are 15 residues in the CDR3. The CDR3 DNA follows: TGTGCCAGCAGGCATTATCAGGGTTTCATCTACGAGCAGTACTTC. Its translation is CASRHYQGFIYEQYF.